The 18 T cell receptor beta chains listed next were all sequenced from one sample in a study of blood T cell repertoires in COVID-19. TCRdb keeps only in-frame clones here, not all; method: immunoSEQ multiplex PCR. The profile shows hundreds of thousands of clones, just over 85% of them singletons. Material for sequencing was PBMCs or T cells enriched from blood (not recorded which). The source is a woman between 45 and 65 years old with acute COVID-19.

CDR3 amino acids: CASSDSGSFAYEQYF. CDR3 bases: TGTGCCAGCAGCGATAGCGGGAGCTTCGCCTACGAGCAGTACTTC. The V gene is TRBV9, the J gene TRBJ2-7, with 9 positions matching TRBD2. CDR1 is SGDLS and CDR2 is YYNGEE in the germline V gene. Trimming took 3 bases from V and 2 from J; bases not matched to a gene: 6. CDR3 length equals 15 residues.

This clone was found once. The chain employs TRBV30 and TRBJ1-5; D perhaps matches TRBD1 (5 bases). CDR3 length: 14 amino acids. Per germline, CDR1 GTSNPN and CDR2 SVGIG (reference sequence). V was pared by 0 bases and J by 6 bases, with 12 bases between. The CDR3 sequence is CAWSVRSGGQPQHF. CDR3 in DNA: TGTGCCTGGAGTGTACGTAGCGGGGGTCAGCCCCAGCATTTT.

This clone has only one observation. The chain combines TRBV28 with TRBJ2-1, with 11 bases identical to TRBD2. Trimming removed 5 bases from V and 4 bases from J; junction bases left unmatched: 4. Germline V CDR1 and CDR2: MDHEN, SYDVKM. The CDR3 extends over 15 amino acids. CDR3 coding DNA: TGTGCCAGCAGTATCGGGACTAGCGGATACAATGAGCAGTTCTTC. Translation: CASSIGTSGYNEQFF.

The CDR3 DNA follows: TGTGCCAGCAGCTCAGGCACCGGGGAGCTGTTTTTT. This encodes CASSSGTGELFF. The genes are TRBV7-9 and TRBJ2-2; D uncertain. V was clipped by 4 bases and J by 4 bases, with 4 bases between them. The CDR3 is 12 amino acids. CDR1 and CDR2 (germline): SEHNR, FQNEAQ (reference sequence).

As concerns this clone: A read error may produce the germline difference seen at one junction end. This chain links TRBV24-1 with TRBJ2-3, with D possibly TRBD1 on 6 matching bases. CDR1 and CDR2 (germline): KGHDR, SFDVKD. The CDR3 is made up of 14 amino acids. The CDR3 is CATSDLGATDTQYF. In DNA, the CDR3 is TGTGCTACCAGTGATTTGGGGGCGACAGATACGCAGTATTTT.

The DNA of the CDR3 is TGTGCCAGCAGCCGAAGGGGACGGGAGTGGGGCAATGAGCAGTTCTTC. This codes for CASSRRGREWGNEQFF. The V gene is TRBV7-8, the J gene TRBJ2-1, with D possibly being TRBD2 (6 bases). The V and J ends lost 5 bases and 6 bases respectively, with 20 bases between them. The CDR3 is 16 amino acids. Germline-derived CDR1 and CDR2 are SGHVS and FQNEAQ.

This clone was observed a few times. The chain carries TRBV5-1 and TRBJ2-7; 10 nucleotides agree with TRBD2. This CDR3 contains 15 residues. J lost 3 bases, V lost 4 bases, and 7 bases had no gene match. The germline V gene encodes CDR1 SGHRS and CDR2 YFSETQ. CDR3 residues: CASSPNPSGSYEQYF. The CDR3 DNA reads as TGCGCCAGCAGCCCAAACCCTAGCGGGAGCTACGAGCAGTACTTC. Based on the CDR3 plus reference TRBV5-1 and TRBJ2-7, the full variable domain is KAGVTQTPRYLIKTRGQQVTLSCSPISGHRSVSWYQQTPGQGLQFLFEYFSETQRNKGNFPGRFSGRQFSNSRSEMNVSTLELGDSALYLCASSPNPSGSYEQYFGPGTRLTVT.

V is TRBV6-2 or TRBV6-3 and J is TRBJ1-1; TRBD1 matches at 8 bases. The CDR3 runs 16 residues. V was pared by 6 bases and J by 0 bases, with 9 bases of the junction left unmatched. CDR1 is MNHEY, CDR2 SVGEGT, per germline. Here the CDR3 reads CASSRRQGPMNTEAFF. The CDR3 DNA reads as TGTGCCAGCAGCCGCCGACAGGGGCCCATGAACACTGAAGCTTTCTTT.

The chain joins TRBV2 to TRBJ1-5, with D possibly being TRBD1 (6 bases). CDR3 size: 15 residues. The V end lost 4 bases, the J end lost 1 base, and 11 bases lay between the germline ends. CDR1 SNHLY and CDR2 FYNNEI come from the germline V gene. CDR3 amino acids: CASSVWGLSNQPQHF. The DNA of the CDR3 is TGTGCCAGCAGTGTGTGGGGGCTGAGCAATCAGCCCCAGCATTTT.

The chain employs TRBV11-3 and TRBJ2-1, with 10 bases matching TRBD2. Germline V gene sequence: CDR1 SGHNT, CDR2 YENEEA. The CDR3 runs to 16 residues. Trimming cost V 0 bases and J 5 bases; bases outside gene matches: 4. The CDR3 nucleotides read TGTGCCAGCAGCTTAGAAGGGACTAGCGTCAACAATGAGCAGTTCTTC. Translating it yields CASSLEGTSVNNEQFF.

The chain combines TRBV18 with TRBJ1-5; TRBD1 might be the D (5 bases). The CDR3 is 15 amino acids. CDR1 and CDR2 from the germline V gene are KGHSH and LQKENI. Trimming took off 2 bases at V and 3 bases at J, with 11 bases between the two ends. The DNA for the CDR3 is TGTGCCAGCTCACCAACGCGGGGCGACAATCAGCCCCAGCATTTT. It codes for CASSPTRGDNQPQHF.

The chain is built from TRBV19 and TRBJ2-1; 7 bases are shared with TRBD2. Trimming removed 8 bases from V and 7 bases from J; junction bases left unmatched: 11. The CDR3 contains 14 residues. Germline V gene lookup returns CDR1 LNHDA and CDR2 SQIVND (reference sequence). CDR3: CASLRRENSNEQFF. CDR3 sequence (DNA): TGTGCCAGTTTACGGCGGGAGAACAGTAATGAGCAGTTCTTC.

The V gene is TRBV30, the J gene TRBJ2-5, with a possible D match to TRBD1 (5 bases). This CDR3 region has 15 residues. The V end lost 0 bases, the J end lost 4 bases, and 15 bases lay between the germline ends. Germline loops: CDR1 GTSNPN, CDR2 SVGIG (reference sequence). The CDR3 reads CAWSVQQGMGETQYF. In nucleotides, the CDR3 is TGTGCCTGGAGTGTACAGCAGGGAATGGGAGAGACCCAGTACTTC. Full variable domain (remainder filled in from reference TRBV30 and TRBJ2-5): SQTIHQWPATLVQPVGSPLSLECTVEGTSNPNLYWYRQAAGRGLQLLFYSVGIGQISSEVPQNLSASRPQDRQFILSSKKLLLSDSGFYLCAWSVQQGMGETQYFGPGTRLLVL.

The table lists this clone with a few counts. This chain uses TRBV4-1 with TRBJ2-7; 9 bases agree with TRBD2. CDR3 length equals 14 residues. Germline lookup yields CDR1 MGHRA and CDR2 YSYEKL. The ends lost 3 bases at V and 0 bases at J; junction bases unmatched: 0. In DNA form, the CDR3 reads TGCGCCAGCAGCCAGACTAGCGGCTCCTACGAGCAGTACTTC. Protein: CASSQTSGSYEQYF.

This sequence joins TRBV7-2 and TRBJ2-7; TRBD2 is a possible D gene (5 bases). The germline CDR1 and CDR2 sequences are SGHTA and FQGNSA. CDR3 length: 14 residues. Trimming left V 4 bases short and J 3 bases short, with 13 bases between. This CDR3 is CASSSPRVSYEQYF. The CDR3 region has the DNA TGTGCCAGCAGCTCCCCGCGGGTAAGCTACGAGCAGTACTTC. Full variable domain (missing parts from reference TRBV7-2 and TRBJ2-7): GAGVSQSPSNKVTEKGKDVELRCDPISGHTALYWYRQSLGQGLEFLIYFQGNSAPDKSGLPSDRFSAERTGGSVSTLTIQRTQQEDSAVYLCASSSPRVSYEQYFGPGTRLTVT.

The V call is TRBV4-3, the J call TRBJ1-2; D might be TRBD1 (6 bases). V lost 0 bases and J lost 4, with 9 bases in between. This CDR3 has 14 residues. Germline CDR1 LGHNA, CDR2 YSLEER. The CDR3 DNA is TGCGCCAGCAGCCAAGATAGGGGGACCTATGGCTACACCTTC. Translation: CASSQDRGTYGYTF.

This clone was detected only a few times. The chain carries TRBV14 and TRBJ2-1; 11 nucleotides line up with TRBD2. J lost 6 bases, V lost 0 bases, and 7 bases had no gene match. Germline CDR1 SGHDN, CDR2 FVKESK. The CDR3 has 17 amino acids. Here the CDR3 reads CASSQDQRLAGSNEQFF. In nucleotides, the CDR3 is TGTGCCAGCAGCCAAGATCAGAGACTAGCGGGAAGCAATGAGCAGTTCTTC.

V and J are TRBV25-1 and TRBJ2-1; 8 nucleotides align to TRBD1. The CDR3 sequence is 15 residues long. Germline loops: CDR1 MGHDK, CDR2 SYGVNS. The V segment lost 3 bases and the J segment 8 bases; nucleotides outside the gene matches: 9. The CDR3 coding sequence is TGTGCCAGCAGTGAGGCGGGCGCAGGGGGCGATGAGCAGTTCTTC. This codes for CASSEAGAGGDEQFF.